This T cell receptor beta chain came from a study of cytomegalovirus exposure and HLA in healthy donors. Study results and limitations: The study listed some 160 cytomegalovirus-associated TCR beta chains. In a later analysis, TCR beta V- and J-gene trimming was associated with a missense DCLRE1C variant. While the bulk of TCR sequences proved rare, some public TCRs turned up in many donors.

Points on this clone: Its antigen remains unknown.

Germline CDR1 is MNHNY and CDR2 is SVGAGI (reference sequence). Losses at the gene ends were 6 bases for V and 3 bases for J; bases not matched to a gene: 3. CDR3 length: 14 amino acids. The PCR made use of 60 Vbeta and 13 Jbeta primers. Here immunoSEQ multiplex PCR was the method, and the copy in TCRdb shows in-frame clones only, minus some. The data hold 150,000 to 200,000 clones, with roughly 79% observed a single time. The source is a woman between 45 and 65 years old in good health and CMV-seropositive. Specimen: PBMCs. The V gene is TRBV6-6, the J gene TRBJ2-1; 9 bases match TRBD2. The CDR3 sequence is CASSLAGRYNEQFF. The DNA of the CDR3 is TGTGCCAGCAGCCTAGCGGGGCGCTACAATGAGCAGTTCTTC.